One and the same sample provided the 2 T cell receptor beta chains below, sequenced in a study of cytomegalovirus exposure and HLA in healthy donors. This PCR relied on a set of 60 Vbeta primers and 13 Jbeta primers. Some clones are missing from TCRdb's copy, which holds only in-frame ones; the method was immunoSEQ multiplex PCR. The sample yields some 150,000 clones, less than 85% seen once. The sequencing sample was made of PBMCs. These receptors all come from a male donor in good health and CMV-seronegative.

Worth noting for this clone: At one of its ends the junction is not consistent with the germline gene, which may arise from a read error. J is TRBJ2-7 and V is TRBV27, with 13 positions matching TRBD2. The CDR3 consists of 14 residues. From germline, CDR1 is MNHEY and CDR2 SMNVEV (reference sequence). The CDR3 nucleotides read TGTGCCAGCAGCTCGGGACTAGCGGGACTGGAGCGGTACTTC. Translation: CASSSGLAGLERYF.

V and J are TRBV27 and TRBJ2-2, with 7 bases identical to TRBD1. The CDR3 contains 20 residues. V gave up 4 bases and J gave up 6 bases; unmatched junction bases: 23. Germline-derived CDR1 and CDR2 are MNHEY and SMNVEV (reference sequence). CDR3 in amino acids: CASSSLLDRVVGLGPGELFF. In DNA, the CDR3 is TGTGCCAGCAGTTCCCTCCTTGACAGGGTCGTTGGCTTGGGGCCCGGGGAGCTGTTTTTT.